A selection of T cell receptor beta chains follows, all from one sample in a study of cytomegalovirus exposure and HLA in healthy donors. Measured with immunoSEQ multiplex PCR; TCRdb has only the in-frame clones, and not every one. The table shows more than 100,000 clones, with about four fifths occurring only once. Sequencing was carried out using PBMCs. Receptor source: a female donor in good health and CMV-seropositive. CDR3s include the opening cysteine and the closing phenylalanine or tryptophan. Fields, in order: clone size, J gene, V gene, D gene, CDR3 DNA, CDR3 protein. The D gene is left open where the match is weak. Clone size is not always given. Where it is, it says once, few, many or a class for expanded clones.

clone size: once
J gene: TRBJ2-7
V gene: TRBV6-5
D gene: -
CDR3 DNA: TGTGCCAGCAGTTCCCTCGGGAGCTCCTACGAGCAGTACTTC
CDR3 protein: CASSSLGSSYEQYF

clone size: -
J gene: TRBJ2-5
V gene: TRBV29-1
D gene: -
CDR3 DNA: TGCAGTATAAATCGGCAGGGAGAGACCCAGTACTTC
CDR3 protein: CSINRQGETQYF

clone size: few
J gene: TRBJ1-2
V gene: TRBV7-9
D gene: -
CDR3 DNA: TGTGCCAGCAGCTACGGGGAGCACTATGGCTACACCTTC
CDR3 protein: CASSYGEHYGYTF

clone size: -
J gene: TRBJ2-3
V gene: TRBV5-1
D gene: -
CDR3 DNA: TGCGCCAGCAGTAGATCTGACAGACTGTTTGGAGATACGCAGTATTTT
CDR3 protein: CASSRSDRLFGDTQYF

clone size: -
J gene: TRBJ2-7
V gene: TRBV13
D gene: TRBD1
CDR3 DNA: TGTGCCAGCAGCCCGGGACAGTCCTACGAGCAGTACTTC
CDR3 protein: CASSPGQSYEQYF

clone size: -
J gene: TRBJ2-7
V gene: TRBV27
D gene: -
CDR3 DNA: TGTGCCAGCAGTTTTCAGGGGTTAACCTACGAGCAGTACTTC
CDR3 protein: CASSFQGLTYEQYF

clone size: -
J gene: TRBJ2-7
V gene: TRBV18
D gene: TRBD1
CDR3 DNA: TGTGCCAGCTCACCACTTTCAGGGGGAAGCGACGAGCAGTACTTC
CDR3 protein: CASSPLSGGSDEQYF

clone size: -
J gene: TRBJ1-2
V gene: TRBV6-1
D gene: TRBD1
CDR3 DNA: TGTGCCAGCAGTGGATCAGGGGGGAGTGGCTACACCTTC
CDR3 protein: CASSGSGGSGYTF

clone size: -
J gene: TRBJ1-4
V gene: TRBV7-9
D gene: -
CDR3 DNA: TGTGCCAGCAGCTTGGGTGCGGGAAAACTGTTTTTT
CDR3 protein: CASSLGAGKLFF

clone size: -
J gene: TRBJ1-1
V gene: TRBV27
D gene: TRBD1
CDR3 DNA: TGTGCCAGCAACCGGCGGGGCACCGGGACAGGGGGCGTGGAGGCTTTCTTT
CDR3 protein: CASNRRGTGTGGVEAFF

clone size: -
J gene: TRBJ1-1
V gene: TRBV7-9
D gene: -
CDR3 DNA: TGTTCCAGCAGCTTAGGAGCTGATGAAGCTTTCTTT
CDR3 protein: CSSSLGADEAFF

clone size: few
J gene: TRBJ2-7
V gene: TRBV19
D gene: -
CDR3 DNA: TGTGCCAGTAGTCACCCGGGGTCCTACGAGCAGTACTTC
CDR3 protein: CASSHPGSYEQYF

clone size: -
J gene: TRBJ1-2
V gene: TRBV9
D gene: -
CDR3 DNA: TGTGCCAGCAGCCGACAGCTGACTAACTATGGCTACACCTTC
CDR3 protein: CASSRQLTNYGYTF

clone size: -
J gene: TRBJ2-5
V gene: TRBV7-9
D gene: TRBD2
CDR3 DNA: TGTGCCAGCAGCTTCGCGGGAGGGTACCAAGAGACCCAGTACTTC
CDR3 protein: CASSFAGGYQETQYF

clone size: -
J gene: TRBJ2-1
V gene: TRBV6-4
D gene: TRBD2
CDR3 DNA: TGTGCCAGCAGTGACGGCGGGGGGGGGCCCTACAATGAGCAGTTCTTC
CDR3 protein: CASSDGGGGPYNEQFF

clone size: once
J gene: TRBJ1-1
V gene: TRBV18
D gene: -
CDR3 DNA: TGTGCCAGCTCACCACCGGGCCTTCGACGGAACACTGAAGCTTTCTTT
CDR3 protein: CASSPPGLRRNTEAFF

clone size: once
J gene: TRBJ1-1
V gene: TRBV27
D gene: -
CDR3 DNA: TGTGCCAGCAGTTTAGCCCAGGGAGGGAACACTGAAGCTTTCTTT
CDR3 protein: CASSLAQGGNTEAFF

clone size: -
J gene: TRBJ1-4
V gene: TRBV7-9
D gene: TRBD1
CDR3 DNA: TGTGCCAGCAGCTTCAGGACAGGGGATGAAAAACTGTTTTTT
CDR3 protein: CASSFRTGDEKLFF

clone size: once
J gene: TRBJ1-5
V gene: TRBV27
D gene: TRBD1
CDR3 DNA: TGTGCCAGCAGTTCCCAGGGGGCTAATAGCAATCAGCCCCAGCATTTT
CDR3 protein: CASSSQGANSNQPQHF

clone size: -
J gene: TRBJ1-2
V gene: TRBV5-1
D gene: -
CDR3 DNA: TGCGCCAGCAGGCTGTCGGCAGGGGAAGTCCCCAACTATGGCTACACCTTC
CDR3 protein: CASRLSAGEVPNYGYTF

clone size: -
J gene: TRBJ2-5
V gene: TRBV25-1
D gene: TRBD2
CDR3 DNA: TGTGCCAGCAGTGAATACGGACTAGGGGTCCTGGAGACCCAGTACTTC
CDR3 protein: CASSEYGLGVLETQYF

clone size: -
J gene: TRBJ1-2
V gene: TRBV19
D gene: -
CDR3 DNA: TGTGCCAGTAACTTCTATACGGGCTATGGCTACACCTTC
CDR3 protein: CASNFYTGYGYTF

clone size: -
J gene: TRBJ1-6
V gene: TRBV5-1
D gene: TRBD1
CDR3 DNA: TGCGCCAGCAGCCTGGGTCAACAGGGGGGCTCCTATAATTCACCCCTCCACTTT
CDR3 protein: CASSLGQQGGSYNSPLHF

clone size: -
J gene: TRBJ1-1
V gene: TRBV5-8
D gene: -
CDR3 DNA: TGTGCCAGCAGCTTCGGGGATGGGTTTCGGGCTGAAGCTTTCTTT
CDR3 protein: CASSFGDGFRAEAFF

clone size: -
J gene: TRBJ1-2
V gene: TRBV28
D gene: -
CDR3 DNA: TGTGCCGGCGGGGCTTCCTATGGCTACACCTTC
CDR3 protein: CAGGASYGYTF

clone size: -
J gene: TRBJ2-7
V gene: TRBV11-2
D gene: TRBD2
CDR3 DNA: TGTGCCAGCAGCTTGGCTAGCGGGGGGAACTACGAGCAGTACTTC
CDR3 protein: CASSLASGGNYEQYF

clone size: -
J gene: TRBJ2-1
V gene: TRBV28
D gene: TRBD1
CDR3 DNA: TGTGCCAGCAGCTATTCGTCAGGGGGTCCATATGAGCAGTTCTTC
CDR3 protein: CASSYSSGGPYEQFF

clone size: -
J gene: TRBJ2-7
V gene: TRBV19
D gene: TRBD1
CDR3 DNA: TGTGCCAGTAGCCCTAGGACAGGACAGAGTTACGAGCAGTACTTC
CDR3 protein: CASSPRTGQSYEQYF

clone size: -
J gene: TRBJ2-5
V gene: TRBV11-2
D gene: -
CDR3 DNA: TGTGCCAGCATGTTAAGCCCCCAAGAGACCCAGTACTTC
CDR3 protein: CASMLSPQETQYF

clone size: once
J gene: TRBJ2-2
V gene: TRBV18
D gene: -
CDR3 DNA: TGTGCCAGCTCACCCCCGGGGGTTAACACCGGGGAGCTGTTTTTT
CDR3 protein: CASSPPGVNTGELFF

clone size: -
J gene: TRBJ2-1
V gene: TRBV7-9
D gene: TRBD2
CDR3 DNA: TGTGCCAGCAGCCCCGGACTAGCGGGCTCCTACAATGAGCAGTTCTTC
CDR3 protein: CASSPGLAGSYNEQFF

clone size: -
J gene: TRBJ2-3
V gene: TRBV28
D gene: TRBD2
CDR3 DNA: TGTGCCAGCAGTTTAGCCGGGGGGGGCACAGATACGCAGTATTTT
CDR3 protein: CASSLAGGGTDTQYF

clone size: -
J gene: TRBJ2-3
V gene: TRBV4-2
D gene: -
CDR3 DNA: TGTGCCAGCAGCCAAGATTTCGCAGGCACAGATACGCAGTATTTT
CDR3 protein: CASSQDFAGTDTQYF

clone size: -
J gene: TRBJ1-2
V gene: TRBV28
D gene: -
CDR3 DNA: TGTGCCACCGGAGCGAACTATGGCTACACCTTC
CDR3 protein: CATGANYGYTF

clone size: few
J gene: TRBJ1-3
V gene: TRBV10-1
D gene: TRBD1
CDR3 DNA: TGCGCCAGCAGTGAAGGGGGCCATCCTGGAAACACCATATATTTT
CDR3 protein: CASSEGGHPGNTIYF

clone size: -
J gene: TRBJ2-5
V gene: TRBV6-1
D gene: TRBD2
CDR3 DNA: TGTGCCAGCAGTGAAATGGCGGGGGGTGTCCGGGAGACCCAGTACTTC
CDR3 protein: CASSEMAGGVRETQYF

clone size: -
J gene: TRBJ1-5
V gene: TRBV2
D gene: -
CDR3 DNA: TGTGCCAGCACCTGGGGGGATGAGTATCAGCCCCAGCATTTT
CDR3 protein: CASTWGDEYQPQHF

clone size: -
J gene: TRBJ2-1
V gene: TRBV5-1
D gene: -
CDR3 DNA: TGCGCCAGCAGCTTGCCTAGCAATGAGCAGTTCTTC
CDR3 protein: CASSLPSNEQFF

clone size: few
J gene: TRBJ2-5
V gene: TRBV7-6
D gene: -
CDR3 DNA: TGTGCCAGCAGCTATTACAGGGAAGAGACCCAGTACTTC
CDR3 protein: CASSYYREETQYF

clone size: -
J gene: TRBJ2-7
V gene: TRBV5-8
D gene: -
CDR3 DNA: TGTGCCAGCAGCGGCCTTTACGAGCAGTACTTC
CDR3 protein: CASSGLYEQYF

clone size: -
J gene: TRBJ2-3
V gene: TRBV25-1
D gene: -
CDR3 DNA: TGTGCCAGCAGTGATTGGGGGTTGGGGGGGCGCTTAGCAGATACGCAGTATTTT
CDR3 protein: CASSDWGLGGRLADTQYF

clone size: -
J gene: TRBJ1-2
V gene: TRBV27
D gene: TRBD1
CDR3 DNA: TGTGCCAGCGGGGGCCTATCGACAGGGTTCTATGGCTACACCTTC
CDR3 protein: CASGGLSTGFYGYTF

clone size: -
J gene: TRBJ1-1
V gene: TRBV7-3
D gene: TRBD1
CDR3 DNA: TGTGCCAGCAGCTTAATGGGGGGGACAGGTGAAGCTTTCTTT
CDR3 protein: CASSLMGGTGEAFF

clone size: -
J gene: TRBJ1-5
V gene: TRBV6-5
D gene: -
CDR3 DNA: TGTGCCAGCAGTTCGACACGGGGGAACAATCAGCCCCAGCATTTT
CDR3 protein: CASSSTRGNNQPQHF

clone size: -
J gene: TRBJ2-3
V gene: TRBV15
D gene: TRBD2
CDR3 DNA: TGTGCCACCAGCACCAGACTAGCGGGGGGCACAGATACGCAGTATTTT
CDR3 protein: CATSTRLAGGTDTQYF

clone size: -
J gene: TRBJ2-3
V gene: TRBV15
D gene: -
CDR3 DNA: TGTGCCACCAGCGGGGGGAGGACTAAATCTAGCACAGATACGCAGTATTTT
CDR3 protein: CATSGGRTKSSTDTQYF

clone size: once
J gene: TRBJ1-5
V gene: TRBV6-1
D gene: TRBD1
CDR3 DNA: TGTGCCAGCAGTCATGGGACAGATCAGCCCCAGCATTTT
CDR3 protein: CASSHGTDQPQHF

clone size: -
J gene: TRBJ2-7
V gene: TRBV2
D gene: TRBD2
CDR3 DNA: TGTGCCAGCAGGAGAAGGGGAGGCGGCGGGGGTGGGGAGCAGTACTTC
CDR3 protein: CASRRRGGGGGGEQYF

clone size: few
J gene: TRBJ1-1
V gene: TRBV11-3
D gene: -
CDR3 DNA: TGTGCCAGCAGCCCGGGACAAAAAAACACTGAAGCTTTCTTT
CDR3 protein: CASSPGQKNTEAFF

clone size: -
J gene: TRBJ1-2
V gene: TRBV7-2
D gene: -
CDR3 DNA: TGTGCCAGCAGCTTTTCTATAACGGGGGTTTCAGAGGGCTACACCTTC
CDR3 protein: CASSFSITGVSEGYTF

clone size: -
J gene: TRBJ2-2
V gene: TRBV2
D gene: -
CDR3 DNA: TGTGCCAGCAGTGTCCGCCAGGGTGGTGGGGAGCTGTTTTTT
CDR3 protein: CASSVRQGGGELFF

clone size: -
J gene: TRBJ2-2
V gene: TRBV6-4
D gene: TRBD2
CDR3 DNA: TGTGCCAGCAAGCGGGAGGGGGACACCGGGGAGCTGTTTTTT
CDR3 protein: CASKREGDTGELFF